The 2 T cell receptor beta chains below come from one sample, sequenced in a study of shared clonotypes between healthy human individuals. Here immunoSEQ multiplex PCR was the method, and the copy in TCRdb shows in-frame clones only, minus some. The sample lists roughly 2,000,000 clones, around 93% occurring once. Naive CD8 cells lacked CD45RO and underwent positive selection for CCR7, leaving out terminally differentiated effector memory CD45RA+ cells. Material for sequencing was naive CD8+ T cells from PBMCs. These receptors came from a man younger than 35 in good health. Some clones in this sample may be carry-over from other donors' samples.

The chain combines TRBV29-1 with TRBJ2-3, with 7 bases aligning to TRBD1. CDR3 length: 15 residues. V lost 4 bases and J lost 2; bases outside the gene matches: 9. Looked up from germline, CDR1 is SQVTM and CDR2 is ANQGSEA. The CDR3 protein is CSVVRDSLNTDTQYF. CDR3 sequence (DNA): TGCAGCGTTGTTCGGGACAGCCTAAACACAGATACGCAGTATTTT.

The genes are TRBV19 and TRBJ2-2; D is possibly TRBD1 (5 bases). Germline-derived CDR1 and CDR2 are LNHDA and SQIVND (reference sequence). This CDR3 contains 16 residues. V lost 3 bases, J lost 4 bases, and 15 bases lay in between. The CDR3 here is CASSIAGRVVTGELFF. Here the CDR3 DNA reads TGTGCCAGTAGTATCGCTGGCAGGGTGGTCACCGGGGAGCTGTTTTTT.